Below are 29 T cell receptor beta chains sequenced from a single sample in a study of CD8 T cells in ankylosing spondylitis. Their antigens remain unidentified. Study-level points and caveats: Seemingly distinctive of ankylosing spondylitis blood was a TCR beta motif formed by eight highly homologous variants.

TCRdb fed the 5' RACE reads into MiXCR, producing one record per CDR3 protein. The table lists 700,000 to 850,000 distinct CDR3 sequences, approximately 12% of them singletons. Specimen: blood, either unsorted or a sorted T cell fraction (not recorded which). The receptors derive from a male donor with ankylosing spondylitis.

The J gene is TRBJ2-1, the V gene TRBV7-9, with D maybe TRBD2 (7 bases). Germline CDR1 SEHNR, CDR2 FQNEAQ (reference sequence). Trimming cost V 1 base and J 4 bases, with 17 bases left between them. The CDR3 consists of 17 residues. The CDR3 protein is CASSLEWTVGGYNEQFF. In DNA form, the CDR3 reads TGTGCCAGCAGCTTAGAATGGACAGTGGGAGGGTACAATGAGCAGTTCTTC.

This clonotype was counted many times. The J gene is TRBJ2-7, the V gene TRBV7-2, with D hard to call. The CDR3 consists of 14 residues. Trimming stripped 3 bases from V and 3 bases from J, with 12 bases between. Per germline, CDR1 SGHTA and CDR2 FQGNSA. The CDR3 nucleotides read TGTGCCAGCAGCTTGTCGAAGGGAAACTACGAGCAGTACTTC. Translated, it gives CASSLSKGNYEQYF.

This clonotype was found many times. The CDR3 sequence is CSATRTGGTEAFF. CDR3 nucleotides: TGCAGCGCTACCCGGACAGGGGGCACTGAAGCTTTCTTT. V is TRBV29-1 and J is TRBJ1-1, with 10 bases fitting TRBD1. The CDR3 is 13 amino acids. Germline CDR1 is SQVTM and CDR2 is ANQGSEA. J was trimmed by 4 bases and V by 7 bases; bases with no gene match: 6.

This sequence joins TRBV28 and TRBJ2-5; possible D gene TRBD1, 5 bases. The CDR3 totals 11 residues. Looked up from germline, CDR1 is MDHEN and CDR2 is SYDVKM. V lost 1 base, J lost 9 bases, and 6 bases lay in between. The CDR3 region is CASSLSRAQYF. In DNA, the CDR3 is TGTGCCAGCAGTTTATCCAGGGCCCAGTACTTC.

This clonotype showed up just a few times. The chain links TRBV9 to TRBJ2-5, with 8 bases matching TRBD2. The CDR3 consists of 14 residues. V gave up 7 bases and J gave up 2 bases; unmatched junction bases: 7. In germline, CDR1 is SGDLS, CDR2 YYNGEE. Written as DNA, the CDR3 is TGTGCCAGCCGGACTAGCAGCATACAAGAGACCCAGTACTTC. Translation: CASRTSSIQETQYF.

Ten or more counts support this clonotype. DNA of the CDR3: TGCAGCCTGTGGACTAGCGTGTACAATGAGCAGTTCTTC. This gives the protein CSLWTSVYNEQFF. The chain combines TRBV29-1 with TRBJ2-1; 9 nucleotides agree with TRBD2. Per the germline V gene, CDR1 is SQVTM and CDR2 is ANQGSEA. The V segment lost 8 bases and the J segment 4 bases; nucleotides outside the gene matches: 6. The CDR3 has 13 residues.

This rearrangement joins TRBV12-3 or TRBV12-4 to TRBJ1-6; D call uncertain. The CDR3 extends over 15 amino acids. Trimming took off 5 bases at V and 9 bases at J, with 17 bases between the two ends. The CDR3 protein is CASSRTVQLSSPLHF. For the CDR3, the DNA is TGTGCCAGCAGTCGAACGGTGCAGTTGAGTTCACCCCTCCACTTT.

This rearrangement joins TRBV6-1 to TRBJ2-7; TRBD1 agrees at 7 bases. The CDR3 loop spans 14 amino acids. Germline CDR1 and CDR2: MNHNS and SASEGT. The junction had 3 bases not matched to a gene; V was cut back by 2 bases and J by 2 bases. The CDR3 here is CASSEQGVTYEQYF. In nucleotides, the CDR3 is TGTGCCAGCAGTGAACAGGGGGTGACCTACGAGCAGTACTTC.

This clonotype came up a few times. The chain employs TRBV5-1 and TRBJ2-2; the D gene is possibly TRBD1 (6 bases). There are 16 residues in the CDR3. V lost 4 bases to trimming and J lost 0 bases, with 13 bases between them. Per the germline V gene, CDR1 is SGHRS and CDR2 is YFSETQ. The DNA for the CDR3 is TGCGCCAGCAGCCAACAGGGTCCCACGAACACCGGGGAGCTGTTTTTT. It yields the protein CASSQQGPTNTGELFF.

The chain joins TRBV29-1 to TRBJ1-5; possible D gene TRBD1, 6 bases. Trimming removed 6 bases at V and 4 bases at J, with 16 bases between. Germline V gives CDR1 SQVTM, CDR2 ANQGSEA. CDR3 size: 14 residues. The CDR3 DNA follows: TGCAGCGTCCTGACACAGGGAGGGAATCAGCCCCAGCATTTT. Encoded protein: CSVLTQGGNQPQHF.

The chain combines TRBV20-1 with TRBJ2-4; D is uncertain. The CDR3 is 14 amino acids. CDR1 is DFQATT and CDR2 is SNEGSKA in the germline V gene (reference sequence). V was cut by 5 bases and J by 1 base, with 12 bases left in between. The CDR3 loop reads CSASALGAKNIQYF. The CDR3 DNA reads TGCAGTGCTTCAGCCCTGGGGGCCAAAAACATTCAGTACTTC.

This clonotype came up a few times. This sequence joins TRBV2 and TRBJ1-1; D remains unclear. Germline V gene lookup returns CDR1 SNHLY and CDR2 FYNNEI. The CDR3 is 13 residues long. Trimming removed 7 bases at V and 2 bases at J, with 11 bases between. This CDR3 is CASTEEVNTEAFF. The CDR3 region has the DNA TGTGCCAGCACGGAGGAGGTCAACACTGAAGCTTTCTTT.

The rearrangement joins TRBV7-9 to TRBJ1-2; possibly TRBD1 for D (6 bases). The CDR3 is 15 residues long. Germline V gives CDR1 SEHNR, CDR2 FQNEAQ (reference sequence). Trimming cost V 4 bases and J 7 bases, with 19 bases left between them. The CDR3 DNA reads as TGTGCCAGCAGCTCCGGGGGGTGGGACACCGGTGGCTACACCTTC. Its protein product is CASSSGGWDTGGYTF.

The chain uses TRBV20-1 and TRBJ2-7, with 12 nucleotides matching TRBD2. J was trimmed by 3 bases and V by 6 bases; bases with no gene match: 3. This CDR3 has 13 residues. The germline V gene has CDR1 DFQATT and CDR2 SNEGSKA (reference sequence). CDR3 DNA: TGCAGTGCCACTAGCGGGGGGTTCTACGAGCAGTACTTC. Protein: CSATSGGFYEQYF.

The chain has TRBV10-3 and TRBJ2-5, with 8 bases aligning to TRBD1. J lost 1 base, V lost 6 bases, and 1 base had no gene match. CDR3 length: 13 amino acids. Per germline, CDR1 ENHRY and CDR2 SYGVKD. CDR3 amino acids: CAIRQGGQETQYF. Here the CDR3 DNA reads TGTGCCATCAGACAGGGGGGCCAAGAGACCCAGTACTTC.

V and J are TRBV2 and TRBJ2-7, with a weak D call TRBD1 (6 bases). CDR1 and CDR2 from the germline V gene are SNHLY and FYNNEI. This CDR3 comprises 14 residues. With 6 bases removed from V and 3 bases from J, the gap between germline ends came to 15 bases. The CDR3 nucleotides are TGTGCCAGCAGGTCCGGGACATATAACTACGAGCAGTACTTC. Encoded protein: CASRSGTYNYEQYF.

There are a few counts of this clonotype. The chain has TRBV6-5 and TRBJ2-3, with 10 nucleotides matching TRBD1. CDR3 length: 15 residues. V dropped 4 bases and J dropped 8; count of bases not matched to a gene: 9. Germline V CDR1 and CDR2: MNHEY, SVGAGI. In nucleotides, the CDR3 is TGTGCCAGCAGTTTCCTGACAGGGGGCGTAGGTACGCAGTATTTT. It yields the protein CASSFLTGGVGTQYF.

This chain links TRBV2 with TRBJ2-7; TRBD1 is a possible D gene (5 bases). Germline loops: CDR1 SNHLY, CDR2 FYNNEI. The CDR3 runs to 14 residues. Trimming pared 7 bases from V and 6 bases from J, leaving 19 bases between. CDR3 region: CASTSIGHNGEQYF. DNA of the CDR3: TGTGCCAGCACCTCTATTGGACATAACGGCGAGCAGTACTTC. Full variable domain (missing parts from reference TRBV2 and TRBJ2-7): EPEVTQTPSHQVTQMGQEVILRCVPISNHLYFYWYRQILGQKVEFLVSFYNNEISEKSEIFDDQFSVERPDGSNFTLKIRSTKLEDSAMYFCASTSIGHNGEQYFGPGTRLTVT.

This clonotype was observed a few times. J is TRBJ1-3 and V is TRBV20-1; D gene ambiguous. There are 15 residues in the CDR3. Trimming took off 4 bases at V and 4 bases at J, with 17 bases between the two ends. From germline, CDR1 is DFQATT and CDR2 SNEGSKA (reference sequence). CDR3 sequence reads: CSAIRPRVGGNTIYF. The CDR3 DNA sequence: TGCAGTGCTATCCGGCCCCGGGTAGGCGGAAACACCATATATTTT.

This CDR3 reads CSVERASNTDTQYF. CDR3 DNA: TGCAGCGTCGAAAGGGCCTCAAACACAGATACGCAGTATTTT. The chain combines TRBV29-1 with TRBJ2-3; no firm D call. The V and J ends lost 6 bases and 2 bases respectively, with 15 bases between them. Germline V gene lookup returns CDR1 SQVTM and CDR2 ANQGSEA. This CDR3 is built from 14 residues.

This clonotype was observed a handful of times. The J gene is TRBJ1-2, the V gene TRBV30, with D hard to call. The CDR3 loop spans 12 amino acids. Germline CDR1 reads GTSNPN; CDR2 reads SVGIG (reference sequence). The ends were cut back, 8 bases at V and 4 bases at J, with 14 bases in the middle. Written as DNA, the CDR3 is TGTGCCAGTAAGGGCGGGCCCTATGGCTACACCTTC. Translated, it gives CASKGGPYGYTF. Full variable domain (rest looked up from reference TRBV30 and TRBJ1-2): SQTIHQWPATLVQPVGSPLSLECTVEGTSNPNLYWYRQAAGRGLQLLFYSVGIGQISSEVPQNLSASRPQDRQFILSSKKLLLSDSGFYLCASKGGPYGYTFGSGTRLTVV.

The chain has TRBV15 and TRBJ1-4, with 7 bases matching TRBD1. The CDR3 length is 16 residues. Looked up from germline, CDR1 is LNHNV and CDR2 is YYDKDF (reference sequence). The junction had 9 bases not matched to a gene; V was cut back by 1 base and J by 7 bases. This chain's CDR3 is CATSRGGTARGEKLFF. The CDR3 region has the DNA TGTGCCACCAGCAGAGGCGGGACAGCCCGGGGTGAAAAACTGTTTTTT.

V gene TRBV6-2 or TRBV6-3 combines with J gene TRBJ2-7; maybe TRBD1 (5 bases). Trimming pared 2 bases from V and 5 bases from J, leaving 13 bases between. CDR1 MNHEY and CDR2 SVGEGT come from the germline V gene. This CDR3 comprises 14 residues. DNA for the CDR3: TGTGCCAGCAGTTACGGGCAGGGTAGAAACGAGCAGTACTTC. This encodes CASSYGQGRNEQYF.

Here the CDR3 reads CASSYIQGKETQYF. Written as DNA, the CDR3 is TGTGCCAGCAGTTACATACAGGGAAAAGAGACCCAGTACTTC. The rearrangement joins TRBV6-2 or TRBV6-3 to TRBJ2-5; weak D call: TRBD1 (6 bases). The V gene lost 2 bases and the J gene lost 3 bases, with 10 bases spanning the gap. From germline, CDR1 is MNHEY and CDR2 SVGEGT. The CDR3 extends over 14 amino acids.

This clonotype was observed a few times. V and J are TRBV20-1 and TRBJ1-2; D gene unclear. The length of the CDR3 is 16 residues. Germline CDR1 DFQATT, CDR2 SNEGSKA (reference sequence). V lost 0 bases and J lost 1, with 15 bases in between. The CDR3 sequence: CSARDLFAGFNYGYTF. DNA of the CDR3: TGCAGTGCTAGAGATCTTTTCGCCGGGTTTAACTATGGCTACACCTTC.

This clonotype has more than one count but fewer than ten. CDR3 residues: CASSLDTDTEAFF. CDR3 DNA: TGTGCCAGCAGCTTAGATACAGACACTGAAGCTTTCTTT. The rearrangement joins TRBV11-3 to TRBJ1-1; D ambiguous. This CDR3 region has 13 residues. Germline CDR1 is SGHNT and CDR2 is YENEEA. Trimming removed 0 bases from V and 3 bases from J, with 5 bases in between.

This clonotype was counted only a few times. The rearrangement uses TRBV10-3 and TRBJ2-7; maybe TRBD1 (5 bases). V shed 0 bases and J shed 1 base, with 7 bases lying between them. Germline values: CDR1 ENHRY, CDR2 SYGVKD. The CDR3 runs to 14 residues. CDR3 coding DNA: TGTGCCATCAGTGAGTCCCCAGGGTCCTACGAGCAGTACTTC. Protein product: CAISESPGSYEQYF.

The chain uses TRBV10-1 and TRBJ2-5, with a tentative D call TRBD2 (5 bases). Germline assignment: CDR1 WNHNN and CDR2 SYGVQD (reference sequence). This CDR3 region has 16 residues. V was clipped by 0 bases and J by 1 base, with 12 bases between them. DNA of the CDR3: TGCGCCAGCAGTGAGTCGAGCGGTGACCTCCAAGAGACCCAGTACTTC. It is translated as CASSESSGDLQETQYF.

The rearrangement uses TRBV20-1 and TRBJ2-2; a weak D match, TRBD2 (7 bases). The ends were cut back, 5 bases at V and 7 bases at J, with 14 bases in the middle. The length of the CDR3 is 13 residues. CDR1 and CDR2 (germline): DFQATT, SNEGSKA (reference sequence). The CDR3 coding sequence is TGCAGTGCTGGGGCGGGGGCCGGCGGGGAGCTGTTTTTT. This encodes CSAGAGAGGELFF.